This TCR beta chain was observed in a study of CD8+CD57+ T cells in acquired aplastic anemia. Remarks on this clonotype: The antigen is not known.

CDR3 length: 13 residues. Germline-derived CDR1 and CDR2 are SGHTA and FQGTGA. Deletions cut 5 bases from V and 7 bases from J, with 14 bases between. According to the study, genomic DNA was the template for TCR beta VDJ and CDR3 profiling. TCRdb used MiXCR to reprocess the reads, holding one entry per CDR3 protein. This sample has about 220,000 distinct CDR3 sequences, with 30% to 35% found just once. Study-wide findings and caveats: Overlapping CD8+ CDR3 repertoires of patients and controls contained under 35 shared sequences.

The chain joins TRBV7-3 to TRBJ1-2; tentatively, D is TRBD1 (5 bases). Sequenced sample: sorted CD4+, CD8+, or CD8+CD57+ T cells (not recorded which) from PBMCs. This TCR was sampled from a human donor in good health, serving as a control. The CDR3 nucleotides are TGTGCCAGCAGCCAAGCCCCAGGGTTTGGCTACACCTTC. Translating it yields CASSQAPGFGYTF.